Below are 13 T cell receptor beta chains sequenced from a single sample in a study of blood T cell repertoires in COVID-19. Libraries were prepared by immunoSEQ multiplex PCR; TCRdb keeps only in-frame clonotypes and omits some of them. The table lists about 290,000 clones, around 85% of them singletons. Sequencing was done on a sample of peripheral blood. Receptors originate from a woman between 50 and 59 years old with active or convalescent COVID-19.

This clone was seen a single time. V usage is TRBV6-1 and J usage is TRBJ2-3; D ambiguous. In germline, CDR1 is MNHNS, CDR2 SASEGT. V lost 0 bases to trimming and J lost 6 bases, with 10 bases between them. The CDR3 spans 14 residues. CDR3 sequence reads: CASSEAPGLDTQYF. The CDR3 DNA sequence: TGTGCCAGCAGTGAAGCTCCAGGCCTGGATACGCAGTATTTT.

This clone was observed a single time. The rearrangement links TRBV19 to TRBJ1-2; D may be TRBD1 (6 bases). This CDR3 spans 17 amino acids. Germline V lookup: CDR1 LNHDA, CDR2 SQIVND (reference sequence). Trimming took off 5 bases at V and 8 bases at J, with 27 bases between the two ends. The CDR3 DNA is TGTGCCAGTAGTGATTACTCAGGGCCCAGGGGATCCTTCGGCTACACCTTC. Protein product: CASSDYSGPRGSFGYTF.

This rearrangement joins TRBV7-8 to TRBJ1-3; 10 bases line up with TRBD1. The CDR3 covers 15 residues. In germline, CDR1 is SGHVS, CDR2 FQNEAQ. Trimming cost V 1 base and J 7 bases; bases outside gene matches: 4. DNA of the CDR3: TGTGCCAGCAGCTTAGGTCGGACAGGGGGTAACACCATATATTTT. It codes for CASSLGRTGGNTIYF.

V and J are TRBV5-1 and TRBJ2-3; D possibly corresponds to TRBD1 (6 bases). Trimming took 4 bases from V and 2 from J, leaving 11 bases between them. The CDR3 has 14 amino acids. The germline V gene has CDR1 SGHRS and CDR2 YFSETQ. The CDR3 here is CASSSGQPTDTQYF. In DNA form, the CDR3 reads TGCGCCAGCAGCAGTGGACAGCCCACAGATACGCAGTATTTT.

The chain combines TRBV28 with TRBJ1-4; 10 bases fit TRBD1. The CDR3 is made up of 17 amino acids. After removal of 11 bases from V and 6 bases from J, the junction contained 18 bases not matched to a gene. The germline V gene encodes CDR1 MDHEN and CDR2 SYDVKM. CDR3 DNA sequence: TGTGCCGGGGGGACAGGGGCATCCCCCCAACTTTATGAAAAACTGTTTTTT. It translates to CAGGTGASPQLYEKLFF.

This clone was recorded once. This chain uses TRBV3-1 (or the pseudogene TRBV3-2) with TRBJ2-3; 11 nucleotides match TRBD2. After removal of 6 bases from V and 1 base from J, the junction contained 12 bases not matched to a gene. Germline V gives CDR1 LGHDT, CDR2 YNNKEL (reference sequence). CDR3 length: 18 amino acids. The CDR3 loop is CASSQGASGRLGTDTQYF. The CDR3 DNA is TGTGCCAGCAGTCAGGGCGCTAGCGGGAGGTTAGGCACAGATACGCAGTATTTT.

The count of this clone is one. CDR3 residues: CSAAPRGWAGELFF. The CDR3 DNA sequence: TGCAGCGCTGCACCCCGGGGTTGGGCCGGGGAGCTGTTTTTT. The rearrangement links TRBV29-1 to TRBJ2-2; maybe TRBD2 (5 bases). V was trimmed by 7 bases and J by 6 bases, leaving 18 bases between them. CDR1 and CDR2 (germline): SQVTM, ANQGSEA. The CDR3 covers 14 residues.

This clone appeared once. DNA of the CDR3: TGTGCCAGCAGCTTGGGGGGCGGGACAGGGCCCTACGAGCAGTACTTC. It translates to CASSLGGGTGPYEQYF. V and J are TRBV5-4 and TRBJ2-7, with TRBD1 matching 9 bases. Germline values: CDR1 SGHNT, CDR2 YYREEE (reference sequence). Trimming removed 0 bases from V and 2 bases from J; junction bases left unmatched: 6. This CDR3 comprises 16 residues. The whole variable domain, filled in from reference TRBV5-4 and TRBJ2-7, reads ETGVTQSPTHLIKTRGQQVTLRCSSQSGHNTVSWYQQALGQGPQFIFQYYREEENGRGNFPPRFSGLQFPNYSSELNVNALELDDSALYLCASSLGGGTGPYEQYFGPGTRLTVT.

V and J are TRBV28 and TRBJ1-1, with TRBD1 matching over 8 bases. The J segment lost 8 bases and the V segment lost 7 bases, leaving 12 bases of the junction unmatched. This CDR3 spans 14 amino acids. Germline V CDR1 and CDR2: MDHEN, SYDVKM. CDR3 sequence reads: CASTGTGLVGEAFF. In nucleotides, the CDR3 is TGTGCCAGCACCGGGACAGGCCTGGTAGGAGAAGCTTTCTTT.

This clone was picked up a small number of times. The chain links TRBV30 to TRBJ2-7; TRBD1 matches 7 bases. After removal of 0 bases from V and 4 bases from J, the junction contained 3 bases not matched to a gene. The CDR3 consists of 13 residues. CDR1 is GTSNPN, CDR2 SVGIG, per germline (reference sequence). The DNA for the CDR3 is TGTGCCTGGAGTGTTGGGGACAGTTACGAGCAGTACTTC. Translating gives CAWSVGDSYEQYF.

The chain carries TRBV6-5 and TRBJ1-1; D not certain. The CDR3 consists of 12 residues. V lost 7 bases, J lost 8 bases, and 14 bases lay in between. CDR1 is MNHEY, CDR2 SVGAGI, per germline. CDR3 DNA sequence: TGTGCCAGCACACTACTCGGAGGGGAAGCTTTCTTT. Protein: CASTLLGGEAFF.

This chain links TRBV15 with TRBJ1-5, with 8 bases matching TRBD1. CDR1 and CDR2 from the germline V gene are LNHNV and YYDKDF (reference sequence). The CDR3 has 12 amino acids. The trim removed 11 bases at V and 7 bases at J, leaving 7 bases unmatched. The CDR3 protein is CASRQGSQPQHF. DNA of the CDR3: TGTGCCTCACGACAGGGGAGCCAGCCCCAGCATTTT.

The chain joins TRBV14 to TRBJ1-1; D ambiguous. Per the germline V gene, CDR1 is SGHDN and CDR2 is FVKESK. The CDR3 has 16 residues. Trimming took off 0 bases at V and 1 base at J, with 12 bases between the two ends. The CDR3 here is CASSQDTAEPNTEAFF. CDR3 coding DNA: TGTGCCAGCAGCCAAGATACCGCGGAACCGAACACTGAAGCTTTCTTT. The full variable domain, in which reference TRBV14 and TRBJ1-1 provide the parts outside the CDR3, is EAGVTQFPSHSVIEKGQTVTLRCDPISGHDNLYWYRRVMGKEIKFLLHFVKESKQDESGMPNNRFLAERTGGTYSTLKVQPAELEDSGVYFCASSQDTAEPNTEAFFGQGTRLTVV.